These 7 T cell receptor beta chains were sequenced from one sample in a study of blood T cells in healthy people across ages. With a J-beta primer mix and a sample-barcoded 5' primer, a second PCR ran 7 to 11 cycles. Each CDR3 protein is one row after TCRdb ran MiXCR on the 5' RACE reads. The sample lists 700,000 to 1,000,000 distinct CDR3 sequences; around 43% were seen once. Source material: blood. The receptors originated from a man aged 55 to 70 in good health.

V is TRBV6-6 and J is TRBJ2-3; 9 bases match TRBD2. Germline lookup yields CDR1 MNHNY and CDR2 SVGAGI (reference sequence). The CDR3 has 15 residues. V dropped 4 bases and J dropped 4; count of bases not matched to a gene: 6. DNA of the CDR3: TGTGCCAGCAGTTCGCGGGGGGGTGCCCCAGATACGCAGTATTTT. Translating gives CASSSRGGAPDTQYF.

V gene TRBV2 combines with J gene TRBJ2-5, with 8 nucleotides matching TRBD2. The CDR3 runs 12 residues. Germline V gene data show CDR1 as SNHLY and CDR2 as FYNNEI. V dropped 4 bases and J dropped 13; count of bases not matched to a gene: 8. The CDR3 loop reads CASSGETSGVYF. CDR3 nucleotide sequence: TGTGCCAGCAGTGGAGAAACTAGCGGCGTGTACTTC.

The rearrangement uses TRBV4-3 and TRBJ1-1, with 11 bases that match TRBD1. This CDR3 is built from 15 residues. From germline, CDR1 is LGHNA and CDR2 YSLEER. V dropped 1 base and J dropped 4; count of bases not matched to a gene: 2. The CDR3 loop reads CASSQGTGGVTEAFF. CDR3 DNA sequence: TGCGCCAGCAGCCAAGGGACAGGGGGCGTCACTGAAGCTTTCTTT.

The V and J genes are TRBV5-5 and TRBJ2-7, with a tentative D call TRBD1 (6 bases). The germline CDR1 and CDR2 sequences are SGHKS and YYEKEE (reference sequence). The CDR3 has 16 amino acids. Trimming removed 6 bases from V and 0 bases from J, with 19 bases in between. In DNA form, the CDR3 reads TGTGCCAGCACCATCCGTCCGGACAGAGCCTCCTACGAGCAGTACTTC. Translating it yields CASTIRPDRASYEQYF.

The chain combines TRBV7-9 with TRBJ1-2, with 7 bases aligning to TRBD1. Germline values: CDR1 SEHNR, CDR2 FQNEAQ (reference sequence). This CDR3 is 14 amino acids long. J was trimmed by 0 bases and V by 5 bases; bases with no gene match: 3. CDR3: CASSGDSSNYGYTF. In DNA form, the CDR3 reads TGTGCCAGCAGCGGGGACAGTTCTAACTATGGCTACACCTTC.

This clonotype was seen more than once but under ten times. The CDR3 region is CASGSKANQPQHF. The CDR3 DNA is TGTGCCAGCGGGTCAAAAGCTAATCAGCCCCAGCATTTT. This chain links TRBV2 with TRBJ1-5; D unresolved. V lost 8 bases to trimming and J lost 4 bases, with 12 bases between them. This CDR3 comprises 13 residues. The germline V gene has CDR1 SNHLY and CDR2 FYNNEI.

V is TRBV6-6 and J is TRBJ2-7; D is uncertain. CDR3 length: 14 residues. The germline V and J ends were trimmed by 7 bases and 0 bases, with 13 bases remaining between them. Germline-derived CDR1 and CDR2 are MNHNY and SVGAGI (reference sequence). CDR3 protein: CASTSTQSSYEQYF. The CDR3 DNA sequence: TGTGCCAGCACCTCGACCCAAAGCTCCTACGAGCAGTACTTC.